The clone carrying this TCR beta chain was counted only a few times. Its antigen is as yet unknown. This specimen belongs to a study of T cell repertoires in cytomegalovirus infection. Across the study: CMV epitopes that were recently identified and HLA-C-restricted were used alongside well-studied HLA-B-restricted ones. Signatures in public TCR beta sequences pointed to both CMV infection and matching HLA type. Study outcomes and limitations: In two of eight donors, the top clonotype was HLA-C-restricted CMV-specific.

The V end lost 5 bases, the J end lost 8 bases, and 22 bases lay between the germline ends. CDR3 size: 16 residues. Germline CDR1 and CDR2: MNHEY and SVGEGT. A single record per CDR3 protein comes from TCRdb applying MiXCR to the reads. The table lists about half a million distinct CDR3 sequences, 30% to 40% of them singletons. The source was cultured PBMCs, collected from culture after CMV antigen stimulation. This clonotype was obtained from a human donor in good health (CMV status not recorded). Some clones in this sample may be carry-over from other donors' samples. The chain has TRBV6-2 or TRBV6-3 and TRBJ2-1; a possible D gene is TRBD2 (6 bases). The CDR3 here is CASSRPQEGLWDEQFF. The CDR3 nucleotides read TGTGCCAGCAGTCGCCCACAAGAGGGACTCTGGGATGAGCAGTTCTTC.